Listed below are T cell receptor beta chains from one sample, sequenced in a study of cytomegalovirus exposure and HLA in healthy donors. The table came from immunoSEQ multiplex PCR; TCRdb's copy has only in-frame clones and leaves some out. This table holds fewer than 150,000 clones, 70% to 80% found once. The sample was PBMCs. The receptors here all came from a man in his fifties in good health and CMV-seronegative. Each CDR3 is given with its conserved first and last residue. The D gene is left open where the match is weak. Size values are once, few and many counts, or a class for expanded clones, and some rows have none.

CDR3nt | CDR3aa | abundance | j_gene | d_gene | v_gene
TGTGCCTTAGACAGGAGAGGGACTGAAGCTTTCTTT | CALDRRGTEAFF | . | TRBJ1-1 | . | TRBV7-2
TGTGCTAGTGGTCTGGACTTAGCCTACAATGAGCAGTTCTTC | CASGLDLAYNEQFF | . | TRBJ2-1 | . | TRBV12-5
TGTGCCAGCAGTTCGACAGTAACTAATGAAAAACTGTTTTTT | CASSSTVTNEKLFF | . | TRBJ1-4 | . | TRBV28
TGTGCCAGCAGCCCAAGACACAGGGATAGGGATCTGTATTTT | CASSPRHRDRDLYF | once | TRBJ2-3 | . | TRBV9
TGTGCCAGCTCAAAAGGGGGAGTCGGGGAGCTGTTTTTT | CASSKGGVGELFF | . | TRBJ2-2 | . | TRBV14
TGCGCCAGCAGCCAAGAAGAGACGCGGTCGGACTATGGCTACACCTTC | CASSQEETRSDYGYTF | . | TRBJ1-2 | . | TRBV4-1
TGTGCCAGCAAGCGACAGGGGATCACTGAAGCTTTCTTT | CASKRQGITEAFF | . | TRBJ1-1 | TRBD1 | TRBV14
TGTGCCAGCAGTGAGGGACTAGCGGGAGGGGACGAGCAGTACTTC | CASSEGLAGGDEQYF | . | TRBJ2-7 | TRBD2 | TRBV6-1
TGTGCCAGCAGCCTCGGGACTAGCGGGGTGAGCTCCTACAATGAGCAGTTCTTC | CASSLGTSGVSSYNEQFF | . | TRBJ2-1 | TRBD2 | TRBV4-2
TGCGCCAGCAGCTTCGGAGGAGTCAATTACAATGAGCAGTTCTTC | CASSFGGVNYNEQFF | . | TRBJ2-1 | . | TRBV5-1
TGCGCCAGCAGCTTCAGGACAGGGAATTACAATGAGCAGTTCTTC | CASSFRTGNYNEQFF | . | TRBJ2-1 | TRBD1 | TRBV5-1
TGCAGCGTTGAAGTCCCCCGGGTGGCGAGCACTGAAGCTTTCTTT | CSVEVPRVASTEAFF | . | TRBJ1-1 | . | TRBV29-1
TGTGCCAGCAGCCGAGGGGGGGACTATGGCTACACCTTC | CASSRGGDYGYTF | . | TRBJ1-2 | . | TRBV13
TGTGCCAGCAGCAGCAGGGATAACACCGGGGAGCTGTTTTTT | CASSSRDNTGELFF | . | TRBJ2-2 | . | TRBV9
TGCGCCAGCAGCACTGGGACAGGGAGTTGGTATGAGCAGTTCTTC | CASSTGTGSWYEQFF | . | TRBJ2-1 | TRBD1 | TRBV5-1
TGCGCCAGCAGTGAGAGGGGGACAGATACGCAGTATTTT | CASSERGTDTQYF | . | TRBJ2-3 | . | TRBV10-1
TGTGCCACCAGCACAGAGGACAACCCTAATGAAAAACTGTTTTTT | CATSTEDNPNEKLFF | . | TRBJ1-4 | . | TRBV15
TGTGCCAGCAGCCCGGGGGACGGTTACAAAGAGACCCAGTACTTC | CASSPGDGYKETQYF | . | TRBJ2-5 | . | TRBV7-8
TGTGCCAGCAGTTACAAACAGTTCTCCTACGAGCAGTACTTC | CASSYKQFSYEQYF | . | TRBJ2-7 | . | TRBV6-5
TGTGCCAGCAGCCGGGACAGGTACTCCTACGAGCAGTACTTC | CASSRDRYSYEQYF | . | TRBJ2-7 | TRBD1 | TRBV7-6
TGTGCCAGCACCACGGACAGGGGCAATGAAAAACTGTTTTTT | CASTTDRGNEKLFF | once | TRBJ1-4 | TRBD1 | TRBV27
TGTGCCAGCAGCGTAAGCGGGAGGAAGGAAGAGACCCAGTACTTC | CASSVSGRKEETQYF | . | TRBJ2-5 | TRBD2 | TRBV9
TGTGCCAGCAGCGGGACAGGGGGCTCTGAGGCGACCCAGTACTTC | CASSGTGGSEATQYF | . | TRBJ2-5 | TRBD1 | TRBV7-2
TGTGCCAGCAGCTTAGGAGTCCAAGAGACCCAGTACTTC | CASSLGVQETQYF | . | TRBJ2-5 | . | TRBV11-2
TGTGCTAGCAGTTCGCGGGGGCGGAACACCGGGGAGCTGTTTTTT | CASSSRGRNTGELFF | . | TRBJ2-2 | . | TRBV7-7
TGTGCCAGCAGCCTTATGGGGGGAGCTGGAAACACCATATATTTT | CASSLMGGAGNTIYF | . | TRBJ1-3 | . | TRBV7-9
TGTGCCAGCAGCTTTTATTTCACGGGACAAGAATATGGCTACACCTTC | CASSFYFTGQEYGYTF | . | TRBJ1-2 | . | TRBV5-6
TGTGCCAGCAGCTTAGCGGGAGGGGGGGCCTACGAGCAGTACTTC | CASSLAGGGAYEQYF | . | TRBJ2-7 | TRBD2 | TRBV27
TGTGCCTCTATGAGGGGAAGGGGGGGGCGAGACGAGCAGTACTTC | CASMRGRGGRDEQYF | . | TRBJ2-7 | . | TRBV6-6
TGTGCCAGCAACAGGGATAGCAATCAGCCCCAGCATTTT | CASNRDSNQPQHF | once | TRBJ1-5 | . | TRBV21-1
TGTGCCAGCAGCCTTGGACAGGTCGGCACAGATACGCAGTATTTT | CASSLGQVGTDTQYF | . | TRBJ2-3 | TRBD1 | TRBV9
TGTGCCTGGAGTGTACAGGGGTGGTTTGAAAAACTGTTTTTT | CAWSVQGWFEKLFF | . | TRBJ1-4 | TRBD1 | TRBV30
TGTGCCAGCAGCGCTGGGGACAGGGGGATCCTTTTCAATCAGCCCCAGCATTTT | CASSAGDRGILFNQPQHF | . | TRBJ1-5 | TRBD1 | TRBV28
TGTGCCAGCAGCCGGACTAGCGGGGCAGAGACCCAGTACTTC | CASSRTSGAETQYF | once | TRBJ2-5 | TRBD2 | TRBV7-9
TGTGCCAGTAGTGACGGGACTAGCGGGAGGATGGCCCAGTACTTC | CASSDGTSGRMAQYF | . | TRBJ2-5 | TRBD2 | TRBV19
TGTGCCAGCAGCACCACTAGCGGGAGTAACCACAATGAGCAGTTCTTC | CASSTTSGSNHNEQFF | few | TRBJ2-1 | TRBD2 | TRBV28
TGTGCCAGCAGCGTAGGGCAGGGGGCGATGAATGAGCAGTTCTTC | CASSVGQGAMNEQFF | . | TRBJ2-1 | TRBD1 | TRBV9
TGCGCCAGCAGCCCTACAAGACAGGGACACGAGCAGTACTTC | CASSPTRQGHEQYF | few | TRBJ2-7 | TRBD1 | TRBV5-1
TGTGCCAGCAGTCCGACAGGGGAAGAGTTCTTT | CASSPTGEEFF | . | TRBJ1-1 | TRBD1 | TRBV27
TGCGCCAGCAGGACAGGGGCTATAGAGACCCAGTACTTC | CASRTGAIETQYF | . | TRBJ2-5 | TRBD1 | TRBV10-2
TGTGCCTGGAGCGTTACCCTCGGGGTAGCCGCAGATACGCAGTATTTT | CAWSVTLGVAADTQYF | . | TRBJ2-3 | . | TRBV30
TGTGCCAGCAGTGACAGGGGAAAAAACTACGAGCAGTACTTC | CASSDRGKNYEQYF | . | TRBJ2-7 | . | TRBV6-1
TGTGCCAGCAGCAGTCCCGGGACAGGGATCTACGAGCAGTACTTC | CASSSPGTGIYEQYF | . | TRBJ2-7 | TRBD1 | TRBV11-1
TGTGCCAGCTCACCCCTAGGGGGCCGGGACGAGCAGTACTTC | CASSPLGGRDEQYF | . | TRBJ2-7 | TRBD1 | TRBV18
TGTGCCAGCAGGGAGGGGACAGCTAGCAATCAGCCCCAGCATTTT | CASREGTASNQPQHF | once | TRBJ1-5 | TRBD1 | TRBV2
TGTGCCAGCAGTTTCGGGACTAGTTCGGATACGCAGTATTTT | CASSFGTSSDTQYF | . | TRBJ2-3 | TRBD2 | TRBV27
TGCGCCAGCAGCTTTTTTGATGCGGGACAGGGTAATGAAAAACTGTTTTTT | CASSFFDAGQGNEKLFF | . | TRBJ1-4 | TRBD1 | TRBV5-1
TGTGCCAGCAGCTTGCAGGGGAGAAGCGCTGAAGCTTTCTTT | CASSLQGRSAEAFF | few | TRBJ1-1 | . | TRBV5-4
TGCGCCAGCAGTGAAGCGGGAGAAGAGACCCAGTACTTC | CASSEAGEETQYF | . | TRBJ2-5 | TRBD2 | TRBV10-1
TGTGCCAGCAGTTTGATTGGCAACTCCTACGAGCAGTACTTC | CASSLIGNSYEQYF | . | TRBJ2-7 | . | TRBV28
TGTGCCAGCAAGACTAGCGGGAGGCCTCCCTTTGAGCAGTACTTC | CASKTSGRPPFEQYF | . | TRBJ2-7 | TRBD2 | TRBV27
TGTGCCAGCAGGGGGGGTGGGAGTGACTTGGCCGGGGAGCTGTTTTTT | CASRGGGSDLAGELFF | . | TRBJ2-2 | . | TRBV27
TGCGCCAGCAGCTTGGCGGCGGGGATCGAGCAGTACTTC | CASSLAAGIEQYF | few | TRBJ2-7 | . | TRBV5-1
TGTGCCAGCAGCTTGAACGCGGGAGGCTACAATGAGCAGTTCTTC | CASSLNAGGYNEQFF | . | TRBJ2-1 | TRBD2 | TRBV7-2
TGCGCCACTCAGGCGGGACTAGCGGGAGGCACAGATACGCAGTATTTT | CATQAGLAGGTDTQYF | . | TRBJ2-3 | TRBD2 | TRBV10-2
TGTGCCAGCAGCTTCGACAATGAGCAGTTCTTC | CASSFDNEQFF | . | TRBJ2-1 | . | TRBV5-4
TGCGCCAGCAGCCCCGGAGGGGGACAGGGGGCCTACGAGCAGTACTTC | CASSPGGGQGAYEQYF | . | TRBJ2-7 | TRBD1 | TRBV5-1